These 8 T cell receptor beta chains came from one sample sequenced in a study of CXCR3-negative and CXCR3-positive naive CD8 T cells. General observations from the study: TRB CDR3 hydrophobicity was greater in CXCR3-positive naive cells than in CXCR3-negative naive cells.

The TRB libraries of cDNA were built by UMI-labeled 5' RACE. Reprocessing the 5' RACE reads, TCRdb reports a single entry for every CDR3 protein and omits DNA. The data show some 120,000 distinct CDR3 sequences, and the top ten clones hold 0.36%. Their antigen targets remain unknown. The sample taken for sequencing was naive CXCR3+ CD8+ T cells from blood. Documented subset: CD45RO-CCR7+CD27+CD95- naive CD8+ T cells expressing CXCR3 (TNR3+). These receptors were collected from a human donor in good health. Some clones in this sample may be carry-over from other donors' samples.

The chain is built from TRBV3-1 and TRBJ2-1. Per germline, CDR1 LGHDT and CDR2 YNNKEL (reference sequence). The CDR3 has 15 amino acids. The CDR3 sequence: CASSQNGVKYDEQFF.

The chain combines TRBV12-3 or TRBV12-4 with TRBJ2-5; the TCRdb D gene call, TRBD2, has no DNA to confirm it. CDR3 size: 16 residues. The CDR3 is CASSLGAGGPQETQYF.

The rearrangement uses TRBV7-9 and TRBJ2-7. There are 12 residues in the CDR3. The V gene's germline CDR1 is SEHNR and CDR2 FQNEAQ (reference sequence). CDR3 protein: CASSFDLFEQYF.

This chain joins TRBV11-2 and TRBJ1-1; TCRdb's D gene call, TRBD1, goes unchecked for lack of DNA. Germline V gene sequence: CDR1 SGHAT, CDR2 FQNNGV. The CDR3 loop spans 15 amino acids. The CDR3 loop is CASSSLRTGGTEAFF.

V and J are TRBV4-1 and TRBJ2-3; TCRdb outputs TRBD2, but without DNA this stays unchecked. Germline CDR1 and CDR2: MGHRA and YSYEKL. The CDR3 runs 14 residues. This CDR3 is CASSQAGGSDTQYF.

The chain recombines TRBV19 with TRBJ1-2; TCRdb's D call, TRBD1, is unchecked because there is no DNA. Per germline, CDR1 LNHDA and CDR2 SQIVND (reference sequence). The CDR3 spans 14 residues. CDR3 region: CASSIRQGKDGYTF.

This chain connects TRBV9 to TRBJ2-7. The CDR3 extends over 16 amino acids. Germline CDR1 SGDLS, CDR2 YYNGEE. CDR3 protein: CASSPTVGLSSYEQYF.

The V call is TRBV7-8, the J call TRBJ1-5; the TRBD1 assignment by TCRdb is unverifiable without DNA. The CDR3 spans 15 residues. Germline assignment: CDR1 SGHVS and CDR2 FQNEAQ. CDR3 region: CASSNGQGGNQPQHF.